Listed below are T cell receptor beta chains from one sample, sequenced in a study of a mutant IDH1 vaccine in newly diagnosed glioma. Measured with immunoSEQ multiplex PCR; TCRdb has only the in-frame clones, and not every one. The sample has tens of thousands of clones, roughly 80% seen once; the top ten hold 15% to 25%. The sample here was PBMCs, taken from a glioma patient treated with radiotherapy, temozolomide or both. These receptors came from a man younger than 35 with glioma. The CDR3 runs from the conserved cysteine through the conserved F or W. The D gene is left open where the match is weak. Not all rows give a size; the values are once, few, many and, for expanded clones, a class.

J gene | V gene | clone size | D gene | CDR3 protein | CDR3 DNA
TRBJ2-7 | TRBV7-2 | . | . | CASRSGTERPYEQYF | TGTGCCAGCAGATCCGGGACGGAAAGGCCCTACGAGCAGTACTTC
TRBJ2-4 | TRBV30 | . | TRBD1 | CAWGDRGAKNIQYF | TGTGCCTGGGGGGACAGGGGTGCCAAAAACATTCAGTACTTC
TRBJ1-2 | TRBV4-3 | . | . | CASSHEEGYTF | TGCGCCAGCAGCCACGAGGAGGGCTACACCTTC
TRBJ1-2 | TRBV5-1 | . | . | CASSLGGTNYGYTF | TGCGCCAGCAGCTTGGGAGGGACCAACTATGGCTACACCTTC
TRBJ2-7 | TRBV14 | . | . | CASSWVGAYEQYF | TGTGCCAGCAGCTGGGTGGGAGCCTACGAGCAGTACTTC
TRBJ1-1 | TRBV30 | . | . | CAWSVPGRTEAFF | TGTGCCTGGAGTGTACCTGGACGGACTGAAGCTTTCTTT
TRBJ2-1 | TRBV7-9 | few | . | CASSGNEQFF | TGTGCCAGCAGTGGTAATGAGCAGTTCTTC
TRBJ1-2 | TRBV27 | . | TRBD1 | CASSLLSGQGYTF | TGTGCCAGCAGTTTACTATCGGGACAGGGGTACACCTTC
TRBJ1-1 | TRBV14 | few | . | CASSHVLNTEAFF | TGTGCCAGCAGCCACGTGCTGAACACTGAAGCTTTCTTT
TRBJ2-7 | TRBV5-1 | . | . | CATAPRGDSYEQYF | TGCGCCACCGCCCCCAGGGGGGACTCCTACGAGCAGTACTTC
TRBJ1-3 | TRBV13 | large | TRBD1 | CASSLGPDRGNTIYF | TGTGCCAGCAGCTTAGGCCCGGACAGGGGAAACACCATATATTTT
TRBJ1-1 | TRBV10-3 | once | TRBD1 | CAISELQGASTEAFF | TGTGCCATCAGTGAGTTACAGGGGGCAAGCACTGAAGCTTTCTTT
TRBJ1-1 | TRBV11-1 | . | . | CASSLTPGSIVTEAFF | TGTGCCAGCAGCCTCACCCCTGGGTCTATAGTCACTGAAGCTTTCTTT
TRBJ2-5 | TRBV7-7 | . | . | CASSLAWSSYQETQYF | TGTGCTAGCAGCTTAGCCTGGTCATCGTACCAAGAGACCCAGTACTTC
TRBJ1-2 | TRBV6-4 | . | TRBD1 | CASSVSPGQATYGYTF | TGTGCCAGCAGTGTCTCCCCGGGACAGGCTACCTATGGCTACACCTTC
TRBJ2-7 | TRBV6-5 | . | TRBD1 | CASSYSIGTGGPEQYF | TGTGCCAGCAGTTACTCTATCGGGACAGGGGGCCCGGAGCAGTACTTC
TRBJ2-7 | TRBV9 | . | . | CASSVAQGGAGYEQYF | TGTGCCAGCAGCGTAGCTCAGGGGGGGGCGGGCTACGAGCAGTACTTC